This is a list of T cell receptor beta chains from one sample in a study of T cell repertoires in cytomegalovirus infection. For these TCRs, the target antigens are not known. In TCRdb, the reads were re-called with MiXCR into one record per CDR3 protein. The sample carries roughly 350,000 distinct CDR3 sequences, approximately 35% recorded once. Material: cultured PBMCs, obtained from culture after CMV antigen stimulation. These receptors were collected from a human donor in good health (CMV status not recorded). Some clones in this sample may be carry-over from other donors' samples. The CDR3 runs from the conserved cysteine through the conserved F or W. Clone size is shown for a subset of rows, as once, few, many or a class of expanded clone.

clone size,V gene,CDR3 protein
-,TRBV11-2,CASSIIQGRDGYTF
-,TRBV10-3,CAIGGQGEQPQHF
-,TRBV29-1,CSVSIGRGDIQYF
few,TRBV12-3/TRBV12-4,CASSFQHAEAFF
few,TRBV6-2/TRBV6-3,CASSPTRGRTEAFF
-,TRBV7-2,CASRTDSGRAQYF
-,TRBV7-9,CASSLMTSGNTIYF
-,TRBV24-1,CATSDASGTGGPTDTQYF
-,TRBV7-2,CASSRANLATGELFF
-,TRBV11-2,CASSSGLAGVSTGELFF
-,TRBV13,CASSSSIVRVERLAESDTQYF
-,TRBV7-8,CASSLARETEAFF
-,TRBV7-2,CASSSPGTSGREAKNIQYF
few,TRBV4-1,CASSQGVRGSSYNEQFF
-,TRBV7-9,CASSLVDAQPQHF
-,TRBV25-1,CASSDLTGGKNIQYF
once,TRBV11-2,CASSSPGLAIETQYF
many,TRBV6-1,CASSGGGWERTEAFF
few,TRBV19,CASKDGASGTAEAFF
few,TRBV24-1,CATSGPRDGNYEQYF
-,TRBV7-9,CASSFINEKLFF
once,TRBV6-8,CASRVGSTDTQYF
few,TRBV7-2,CASSQNGGSNQPQHF
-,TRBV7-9,CASIPRGSGRNEQFF
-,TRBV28,CASGKNSNTGELFF
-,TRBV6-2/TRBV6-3,CASQLAGVDGELFF